One and the same sample provided the 15 T cell receptor beta chains below, sequenced in a study of CD8 T cells in ankylosing spondylitis. TCRdb ran MiXCR on the 5' RACE reads and lists one entry per CDR3 protein. The profile shows just over 300,000 distinct CDR3 sequences, around 20% of them singletons. Sample: blood, either unsorted or a sorted T cell fraction (not recorded which). The origin of the receptors is a female donor with ankylosing spondylitis or in good health (not recorded which).

The chain uses TRBV29-1 and TRBJ2-1; D remains ambiguous. Germline CDR1 reads SQVTM; CDR2 reads ANQGSEA. CDR3 size: 10 residues. V lost 0 bases, J lost 15 bases, and 9 bases lay in between. The DNA for the CDR3 is TGCAGCGTTGAAGAGCGGAGTCGGTTCTTC. It specifies CSVEERSRFF.

This clonotype has more than one count but fewer than ten. The chain uses TRBV9 and TRBJ1-2; a weak D match, TRBD1 (5 bases). Germline-derived CDR1 and CDR2 are SGDLS and YYNGEE. The CDR3 contains 15 residues. Trimming took off 0 bases at V and 8 bases at J, with 17 bases between the two ends. CDR3 amino acids: CASSVGGRGISGYTF. The CDR3 nucleotides are TGTGCCAGCAGCGTAGGGGGTAGGGGTATTTCAGGCTACACCTTC.

The table lists this clonotype with a few counts. DNA of the CDR3: TGCAGTGCTAGGGTGATAGCTGGAGAGACCCAGTACTTC. As protein: CSARVIAGETQYF. The chain is built from TRBV20-1 and TRBJ2-5; D unresolved. CDR1 is DFQATT and CDR2 is SNEGSKA in the germline V gene (reference sequence). This CDR3 contains 13 residues. V was cut by 3 bases and J by 4 bases, with 12 bases left in between.

This clonotype turned up a few times. The genes are TRBV6-5 and TRBJ2-6; weak D call: TRBD2 (6 bases). CDR1 is MNHEY and CDR2 is SVGAGI in the germline V gene. The CDR3 covers 19 residues. Trimming pared 6 bases from V and 1 base from J, leaving 22 bases between. The CDR3 DNA follows: TGTGCCAGCAGATCCTTGAGTGGGCGGGAAAGTTCTGGGGCCAACGTCCTGACTTTC. Residues: CASRSLSGRESSGANVLTF.

This chain's CDR3 is CASIEGGLGETQYF. CDR3 DNA: TGCGCCAGCATCGAGGGGGGCCTGGGGGAGACCCAGTACTTC. The chain has TRBV10-2 and TRBJ2-5; D assignment may be TRBD1 or TRBD2 (6 bases each). The V and J ends lost 7 bases and 5 bases respectively, with 17 bases between them. Germline V gene lookup returns CDR1 WSHSY and CDR2 SAAADI. There are 14 residues in the CDR3.

This clonotype was found a few times. The CDR3 nucleotides read TGTGCCATTGGACCGGGAGGGATCTACAATGAGCAGTTCTTC. Its protein is CAIGPGGIYNEQFF. This chain connects TRBV7-2 to TRBJ2-1; TRBD2 matches at 8 bases. With V trimmed by 10 bases and J by 3 bases, 8 bases remained unmatched. Germline lookup yields CDR1 SGHTA and CDR2 FQGNSA. The CDR3 spans 14 residues.

This clonotype occurred a few times. The chain is built from TRBV20-1 and TRBJ1-1; a weak D match, TRBD1 (5 bases). Germline V CDR1 and CDR2: DFQATT, SNEGSKA (reference sequence). The CDR3 spans 13 residues. With 0 bases removed from V and 2 bases from J, the gap between germline ends came to 7 bases. The CDR3 DNA reads as TGCAGTGCTAGAGACAGGACAAACACTGAAGCTTTCTTT. Protein product: CSARDRTNTEAFF.

The rearrangement uses TRBV4-2 and TRBJ1-1; a weak D match, TRBD1 (6 bases). Trimming removed 4 bases from V and 3 bases from J, with 15 bases in between. The CDR3 spans 15 residues. Germline V gene data show CDR1 as LGHNA and CDR2 as YNFKEQ. The CDR3 DNA reads TGTGCCAGCAGCCGCCTACAGGGCGGTGACACTGAAGCTTTCTTT. Residues: CASSRLQGGDTEAFF.

V is TRBV14 and J is TRBJ2-7; D is unresolved. The germline CDR1 and CDR2 sequences are SGHDN and FVKESK. Trimming removed 2 bases from V and 2 bases from J, with 13 bases in between. The CDR3 is 15 residues long. CDR3 coding DNA: TGTGCCAGCAGCCAACTGGACGCAGTGACCTACGAGCAGTACTTC. Amino acids: CASSQLDAVTYEQYF. The variable domain in full, completed from reference TRBV14 and TRBJ2-7, reads EAGVTQFPSHSVIEKGQTVTLRCDPISGHDNLYWYRRVMGKEIKFLLHFVKESKQDESGMPNNRFLAERTGGTYSTLKVQPAELEDSGVYFCASSQLDAVTYEQYFGPGTRLTVT.

The V call is TRBV20-1, the J call TRBJ1-1; TRBD1 is a possible D gene (5 bases). CDR3 length: 13 residues. V shed 6 bases and J shed 1 base, with 12 bases lying between them. Germline CDR1 and CDR2: DFQATT and SNEGSKA (reference sequence). The CDR3 protein is CSAIGVRNTEAFF. The CDR3 DNA reads TGCAGTGCCATAGGGGTCCGGAACACTGAAGCTTTCTTT.

This clonotype was seen only a few times. V and J are TRBV10-3 and TRBJ1-3; a possible D gene is TRBD1 (5 bases). Deletions cut 5 bases from V and 0 bases from J, with 8 bases between. The germline gives CDR1 ENHRY, CDR2 SYGVKD. This CDR3 has 14 amino acids. The CDR3 is CAISRQSSGNTIYF. CDR3 sequence (DNA): TGTGCCATCAGTAGACAGAGCTCTGGAAACACCATATATTTT.

The chain uses TRBV2 and TRBJ1-2; the D is unclear. Germline V gene lookup returns CDR1 SNHLY and CDR2 FYNNEI. The V and J ends lost 8 bases and 3 bases respectively, with 16 bases between them. The CDR3 extends over 14 amino acids. CDR3 region: CASGERVEDYGYTF. The CDR3 bases are TGTGCCAGCGGAGAACGCGTTGAGGACTATGGCTACACCTTC.

The rearrangement links TRBV23-1 to TRBJ2-6, with unresolved D. TRBV23-1 qualifies as an ORF whose function is uncertain. V shed 6 bases and J shed 1 base, with 10 bases lying between them. CDR3 size: 15 residues. CDR3 sequence reads: CASRRAGSGANVLTF. The CDR3 DNA is TGCGCCAGCAGAAGGGCAGGTTCTGGGGCCAACGTCCTGACTTTC.

This clonotype appeared many times. The chain carries TRBV15 and TRBJ2-1; no reliable D call. The CDR3 totals 14 residues. Between the trimmed V and J ends, which lost 3 bases and 4 bases, there was a span of 10 bases. Germline V lookup: CDR1 LNHNV, CDR2 YYDKDF (reference sequence). The CDR3 reads CATSRTGRYNEQFF. In DNA, the CDR3 is TGTGCCACCAGCAGGACGGGCAGGTACAATGAGCAGTTCTTC.

This clonotype has just a few counts. CDR3 region: CASSLNHGVGLPNYGYTF. As DNA, the CDR3 is TGTGCCAGCAGCTTGAACCACGGGGTAGGACTTCCTAACTATGGCTACACCTTC. J is TRBJ1-2 and V is TRBV25-1; D ambiguous. The CDR3 is 18 amino acids. V shed 6 bases and J shed 0 bases, with 23 bases lying between them. Looked up from germline, CDR1 is MGHDK and CDR2 is SYGVNS.